One and the same sample provided the 26 T cell receptor beta chains below, sequenced in a study of OX40 agonist ivuxolimab in advanced cancers. Profiling relied on immunoSEQ multiplex PCR, and the TCRdb table lists in-frame clones only, not all of them. The sample carries roughly 89,000 clones, around 83% recorded once. Source: CD4+ or CD8+ T cells sorted from blood, taken in a trial of the OX40 agonist ivuxolimab. Receptor source: an adult with an advanced solid tumor such as melanoma, head and neck, liver or kidney cancer.

This chain links TRBV9 with TRBJ2-5; 11 nucleotides line up with TRBD1. V dropped 2 bases and J dropped 1; count of bases not matched to a gene: 1. Germline V lookup: CDR1 SGDLS, CDR2 YYNGEE. The CDR3 contains 15 residues. CDR3 sequence: CASSVGQGGQETQYF. CDR3 sequence (DNA): TGTGCCAGCAGCGTGGGACAGGGGGGCCAAGAGACCCAGTACTTC.

The rearrangement joins TRBV19 to TRBJ1-2; TRBD1 agrees at 9 bases. Germline V gives CDR1 LNHDA, CDR2 SQIVND (reference sequence). The length of the CDR3 is 14 residues. V gave up 5 bases and J gave up 4 bases; unmatched junction bases: 5. As DNA, the CDR3 is TGTGCCAGTAGTGCTACGGGACAGGGCTATGGCTACACCTTC. It is translated as CASSATGQGYGYTF.

The genes are TRBV5-1 and TRBJ1-2; maybe TRBD1 (6 bases). This CDR3 spans 16 amino acids. The V gene's germline CDR1 is SGHRS and CDR2 YFSETQ. Trimming left V 0 bases short and J 8 bases short, with 20 bases between. CDR3 sequence (DNA): TGCGCCAGCAGCTTGGGGATGGGCCAGGGGTCCGCGGGCTACACCTTC. Its protein is CASSLGMGQGSAGYTF.

The chain couples TRBV18 to TRBJ2-1; possibly TRBD1 for D (6 bases). Between the trimmed V and J ends, which lost 8 bases and 7 bases, there was a span of 12 bases. Germline V gene lookup returns CDR1 KGHSH and CDR2 LQKENI. The CDR3 runs to 12 residues. The CDR3 region is CASRQASNEQFF. CDR3 nucleotides: TGTGCCAGCAGACAGGCCTCGAATGAGCAGTTCTTC.

This clone was observed a single time. The chain carries TRBV30 and TRBJ1-2; D is undetermined. CDR1 GTSNPN and CDR2 SVGIG come from the germline V gene (reference sequence). The CDR3 has 14 residues. V dropped 0 bases and J dropped 8 bases, with 16 bases sitting between them. The DNA of the CDR3 is TGTGCCTGGAGTGTACGTGGGTCCTACCGAGGCTACACCTTC. It is translated as CAWSVRGSYRGYTF.

This chain links TRBV27 with TRBJ2-7, with TRBD2 matching over 7 bases. There are 17 residues in the CDR3. CDR1 is MNHEY, CDR2 SMNVEV, per germline (reference sequence). V lost 4 bases, J lost 9 bases, and 21 bases stayed unmatched. CDR3 protein: CASSSWGAGVPSVGQYF. CDR3 DNA: TGTGCCAGCAGTTCTTGGGGTGCGGGGGTCCCCTCGGTCGGGCAGTACTTC.

The rearrangement uses TRBV9 and TRBJ1-1; 9 bases line up with TRBD1. Germline V gene lookup returns CDR1 SGDLS and CDR2 YYNGEE. The junction had 6 bases not matched to a gene; V was cut back by 3 bases and J by 0 bases. There are 16 residues in the CDR3. CDR3 protein: CASSGRRDRVNTEAFF. The DNA of the CDR3 is TGTGCCAGCAGCGGACGAAGGGACAGGGTGAACACTGAAGCTTTCTTT.

The chain recombines TRBV27 with TRBJ1-1; D is possibly TRBD1 (5 bases). This CDR3 comprises 14 residues. Germline V gene sequence: CDR1 MNHEY, CDR2 SMNVEV (reference sequence). The ends were cut back, 0 bases at V and 7 bases at J, with 12 bases in the middle. DNA of the CDR3: TGTGCCAGCAGTTTATCATCAAGCAGGGATGAAGCTTTCTTT. Amino acid sequence: CASSLSSSRDEAFF.

This chain connects TRBV30 to TRBJ2-3, with TRBD2 matching 7 bases. The CDR3 length is 13 residues. The ends lost 5 bases at V and 8 bases at J; junction bases unmatched: 10. Per germline, CDR1 GTSNPN and CDR2 SVGIG (reference sequence). Written as DNA, the CDR3 is TGTGCCTGGGGAGCGGGGTCACGGAGTACGCAGTATTTT. This translates into CAWGAGSRSTQYF.

V usage is TRBV6-5 and J usage is TRBJ2-7; 12 nucleotides match TRBD2. Per germline, CDR1 MNHEY and CDR2 SVGAGI. This CDR3 spans 16 amino acids. Unmatched junction bases numbered 10, after V lost 0 bases and J lost 10 bases. This CDR3 reads CASSYSIPGLAGKQYF. The CDR3 DNA reads TGTGCCAGCAGTTACTCGATCCCCGGACTAGCGGGGAAACAGTACTTC.

The chain couples TRBV7-3 to TRBJ1-1, with 7 bases matching TRBD1. The germline CDR1 and CDR2 sequences are SGHTA and FQGTGA. Trimming cost V 4 bases and J 1 base; bases outside gene matches: 0. The CDR3 extends over 13 amino acids. The CDR3 region has the DNA TGTGCCAGCAGCTGGACAGGGAACACTGAAGCTTTCTTT. This encodes CASSWTGNTEAFF.

This clone is a singleton in its sample. The gene calls are TRBV7-6 and TRBJ1-4; possible D gene TRBD1, 6 bases. V was pared by 0 bases and J by 8 bases, with 7 bases between. CDR3 length equals 13 residues. In germline, CDR1 is SGHVS, CDR2 FNYEAQ. CDR3 region: CASSLARGEKLFF. In DNA, the CDR3 is TGTGCCAGCAGCTTAGCAAGGGGGGAAAAACTGTTTTTT.

The CDR3 nucleotides are TGCGCCAGCAGCCAAGATGGGGCGGGAGGGGAGACCCAGTACTTC. It encodes CASSQDGAGGETQYF. The genes are TRBV4-3 and TRBJ2-5; 9 nucleotides line up with TRBD2. From germline, CDR1 is LGHNA and CDR2 YSLEER. The CDR3 covers 15 residues. With V trimmed by 0 bases and J by 5 bases, 4 bases remained unmatched.

The genes are TRBV30 and TRBJ1-1, with D unresolved. Germline V gene sequence: CDR1 GTSNPN, CDR2 SVGIG (reference sequence). The CDR3 is made up of 10 amino acids. V lost 5 bases and J lost 9, with 10 bases in between. CDR3 residues: CAWGGRKAFF. Written as DNA, the CDR3 is TGTGCCTGGGGTGGGAGGAAAGCTTTCTTT.

This chain joins TRBV9 and TRBJ1-1; D is unresolved. The length of the CDR3 is 11 residues. The V gene's germline CDR1 is SGDLS and CDR2 YYNGEE. V gave up 7 bases and J gave up 1 base, with 5 bases separating them. The CDR3: CASASNTEAFF. The CDR3 nucleotides are TGTGCCAGCGCTTCGAACACTGAAGCTTTCTTT.

The V call is TRBV5-4, the J call TRBJ2-1, with TRBD2 matching over 11 bases. The V and J ends lost 0 bases and 12 bases, in that order; junction bases with no gene match: 11. From germline, CDR1 is SGHNT and CDR2 YYREEE (reference sequence). This CDR3 is 16 amino acids long. The CDR3: CASSLDVAGGPIVQFF. The CDR3 DNA follows: TGTGCCAGCAGCTTGGATGTAGCGGGAGGGCCTATCGTGCAGTTCTTC.

The rearrangement links TRBV6-1 to TRBJ1-3; the D gene is possibly TRBD1 (6 bases). Trimming pared 3 bases from V and 0 bases from J, leaving 12 bases between. Germline V gene data show CDR1 as MNHNS and CDR2 as SASEGT. This CDR3 is built from 16 residues. CDR3 nucleotides: TGTGCCAGCAGTGAGGTGTTGACAGGCTCTGGAAACACCATATATTTT. Amino acid sequence: CASSEVLTGSGNTIYF.

The chain links TRBV14 to TRBJ2-5; D not resolved. The J call is uncertain, as TRBJ2-7 better fits the DNA end. Germline V lookup: CDR1 SGHDN, CDR2 FVKESK. There are 15 residues in the CDR3. CDR3 residues: CASSALALSSYEQYF. For the CDR3, the DNA is TGTGCCAGCAGCGCTCTCGCCCTGAGCTCCTACGAGCAGTACTTC.

The chain links TRBV11-2 to TRBJ1-6, with TRBD1 as a possible D gene (5 bases). Germline V gene sequence: CDR1 SGHAT, CDR2 FQNNGV. The CDR3 runs to 13 residues. V lost 3 bases to trimming and J lost 10 bases, with 10 bases between them. CDR3 region: CASSFGGDSPLHF. The CDR3 region has the DNA TGTGCCAGCAGCTTTGGAGGGGACTCACCCCTCCACTTT.

The rearrangement uses TRBV6-1 and TRBJ1-6; D gene unclear. The CDR3 length is 15 residues. The germline gives CDR1 MNHNS, CDR2 SASEGT. V shed 1 base and J shed 7 bases, with 11 bases lying between them. CDR3 residues: CASSEVGRRNSPLHF. The CDR3 region has the DNA TGTGCCAGCAGTGAAGTGGGCAGGCGGAATTCACCCCTCCACTTT.

The chain is built from TRBV19 and TRBJ2-3; the D gene is possibly TRBD2 (6 bases). CDR1 LNHDA and CDR2 SQIVND come from the germline V gene (reference sequence). This CDR3 region has 16 residues. V lost 3 bases and J 0 bases, leaving 13 bases between the germline ends. The CDR3 nucleotides read TGTGCCAGTAGTATGGGACTGCGGACTAGCACAGATACGCAGTATTTT. It translates to CASSMGLRTSTDTQYF.

The chain is built from TRBV7-2 and TRBJ2-1, with a tentative D call TRBD1 (6 bases). Germline loops: CDR1 SGHTA, CDR2 FQGNSA. V was pared by 5 bases and J by 1 base, with 15 bases between. The CDR3 covers 16 residues. CDR3 bases: TGTGCCAGCAGCGCAGGGGCAGGAGTTTCCTACAATGAGCAGTTCTTC. Encoded protein: CASSAGAGVSYNEQFF.

The chain uses TRBV2 and TRBJ2-1, with D uncertain. V lost 7 bases to trimming and J lost 4 bases, with 8 bases between them. This CDR3 comprises 12 residues. Germline-derived CDR1 and CDR2 are SNHLY and FYNNEI. The CDR3 spells CASNGQYNEQFF. The CDR3 DNA is TGTGCCAGCAATGGGCAGTACAATGAGCAGTTCTTC.

V gene TRBV6-1 combines with J gene TRBJ2-5, with TRBD1 identical over 10 bases. Germline V lookup: CDR1 MNHNS, CDR2 SASEGT. V shed 6 bases and J 4 bases; nucleotides not matched to a gene: 5. CDR3 length: 14 amino acids. Written as DNA, the CDR3 is TGTGCCAGCAGAGGGACAGGGGTTCGAGAGACCCAGTACTTC. Its protein is CASRGTGVRETQYF.

This rearrangement joins TRBV19 to TRBJ2-6; D is ambiguous. CDR3 length: 16 amino acids. V was cut by 1 base and J by 0 bases, with 7 bases left in between. In germline, CDR1 is LNHDA, CDR2 SQIVND (reference sequence). This chain's CDR3 is CASSIGVLSGANVLTF. As DNA, the CDR3 is TGTGCCAGTAGTATAGGGGTCCTCTCTGGGGCCAACGTCCTGACTTTC.

The CDR3 region has the DNA TGTGCCAGTAGGGACAGGTCGAACACTGAAGCTTTCTTT. Translation: CASRDRSNTEAFF. The V gene is TRBV19, the J gene TRBJ1-1, with 7 bases fitting TRBD1. Trimming took 6 bases from V and 1 from J; bases not matched to a gene: 2. The germline V gene encodes CDR1 LNHDA and CDR2 SQIVND (reference sequence). This CDR3 contains 13 residues.